These 22 T cell receptor beta chains came from one sample sequenced in a study of T cell responses to AZD1222 COVID-19 vaccine. Using immunoSEQ multiplex PCR, the repertoire was profiled, and TCRdb retains in-frame clones only, with some absent. The sample holds 120,000 to 150,000 clones, roughly 87% seen once. The material was peripheral blood, obtained 28 days after the second AZD1222 dose. These receptors all stem from an adult who received the AZD1222 COVID-19 vaccine.

The V gene is TRBV11-2, the J gene TRBJ2-1, with TRBD2 matching 13 bases. CDR1 SGHAT and CDR2 FQNNGV come from the germline V gene. The CDR3 spans 17 residues. V was clipped by 3 bases and J by 5 bases; unmatched bases: 7. The chain's CDR3 is CASSFLIGTSGNNEQFF. The DNA for the CDR3 is TGTGCCAGCAGCTTTTTAATCGGGACTAGCGGGAACAATGAGCAGTTCTTC.

The chain employs TRBV3-1 (or the pseudogene TRBV3-2) and TRBJ1-1, with unresolved D. The CDR3 spans 17 residues. With 3 bases removed from V and 0 bases from J, the gap between germline ends came to 17 bases. The germline gives CDR1 LGHDT, CDR2 YNNKEL (reference sequence). The chain's CDR3 is CASSQIFRLRVNTEAFF. CDR3 coding DNA: TGTGCCAGCAGCCAGATCTTCAGACTTAGGGTGAACACTGAAGCTTTCTTT.

This clone came up once. This rearrangement joins TRBV28 to TRBJ1-2, with 9 positions matching TRBD1. This CDR3 has 14 amino acids. With V trimmed by 7 bases and J by 8 bases, 11 bases remained unmatched. Germline-derived CDR1 and CDR2 are MDHEN and SYDVKM. CDR3 bases: TGTGCCAGCAACAAACCGGAAGGACAGGGGGGCTACACCTTC. Its protein product is CASNKPEGQGGYTF.

The rearrangement uses TRBV7-6 and TRBJ1-3, with D maybe TRBD1 (6 bases). CDR1 and CDR2 from the germline V gene are SGHVS and FNYEAQ. The CDR3 length is 17 residues. V dropped 1 base and J dropped 0 bases, with 13 bases sitting between them. CDR3 DNA sequence: TGTGCCAGCAGCTTAGAGGGACAACCCATCTCTGGAAACACCATATATTTT. It yields the protein CASSLEGQPISGNTIYF.

The V and J genes are TRBV5-1 and TRBJ2-7, with D possibly being TRBD1 or TRBD2 (5 bases each). V dropped 0 bases and J dropped 2 bases, with 12 bases sitting between them. Germline V gene sequence: CDR1 SGHRS, CDR2 YFSETQ. The CDR3 totals 15 residues. The CDR3 here is CASSLASGTTYEQYF. The CDR3 region has the DNA TGCGCCAGCAGCTTGGCCTCAGGGACCACCTACGAGCAGTACTTC.

This chain links TRBV2 with TRBJ2-3, with 7 bases matching TRBD2. The V and J ends lost 6 bases and 3 bases, in that order; junction bases with no gene match: 6. CDR1 and CDR2 from the germline V gene are SNHLY and FYNNEI. CDR3 length equals 14 residues. In DNA form, the CDR3 reads TGTGCCAGCAGCCCCTCGCGGGAGACAGATACGCAGTATTTT. This gives the protein CASSPSRETDTQYF.

This chain uses TRBV7-6 with TRBJ1-1; a weak D match, TRBD1 (5 bases). Trimming took off 0 bases at V and 6 bases at J, with 11 bases between the two ends. This CDR3 has 14 amino acids. Germline CDR1 is SGHVS and CDR2 is FNYEAQ. CDR3 coding DNA: TGTGCCAGCAGCTTAGCAGTGGGGACCCCTGAAGCTTTCTTT. Translating gives CASSLAVGTPEAFF.

This clone was detected only once. The sample holds other DNA sequences that translate to the same CDR3. The J gene is TRBJ1-2, the V gene TRBV12-3 or TRBV12-4, with D possibly TRBD1 on 6 matching bases. Between the trimmed V and J ends, which lost 5 bases and 5 bases, there was a span of 9 bases. This CDR3 has 12 amino acids. The CDR3 bases are TGTGCCAGCAGTCCCACAGGGTATGGCTACACCTTC. Translation gives CASSPTGYGYTF.

This CDR3 reads CASSRIAGGPPDTQYF. The CDR3 nucleotides are TGTGCCAGCAGTCGGATAGCGGGAGGGCCCCCAGATACGCAGTATTTT. The chain carries TRBV27 and TRBJ2-3; 11 bases align to TRBD2. CDR1 is MNHEY, CDR2 SMNVEV, per germline (reference sequence). V lost 5 bases and J lost 4; bases outside the gene matches: 8. The CDR3 extends over 16 amino acids.

This chain uses TRBV9 with TRBJ1-4; D might be TRBD1 (6 bases). The germline V gene encodes CDR1 SGDLS and CDR2 YYNGEE. The CDR3 sequence is 14 residues long. The germline V and J ends were trimmed by 4 bases and 4 bases, with 11 bases remaining between them. CDR3: CASSPRGGNEKLFF. CDR3 coding DNA: TGTGCCAGCAGCCCAAGGGGGGGTAATGAAAAACTGTTTTTT.

This rearrangement joins TRBV6-2 or TRBV6-3 to TRBJ2-3; 9 bases agree with TRBD2. CDR3 length: 17 residues. The germline V gene has CDR1 MNHEY and CDR2 SVGEGT. Trimming cost V 2 bases and J 4 bases; bases outside gene matches: 10. CDR3 DNA: TGTGCCAGCAGTTACGGTTGGCGGGAGGGCCCCCCAGATACGCAGTATTTT. Amino acids: CASSYGWREGPPDTQYF.

CDR3 nucleotide sequence: TGTGCCAGCAGCAAAAGGGGGACTCTGATTAACTATGGCTACACCTTC. This gives the protein CASSKRGTLINYGYTF. The V call is TRBV21-1, the J call TRBJ1-2. TRBV21-1 is noted as a pseudogene. The CDR3 runs to 16 residues.

This rearrangement joins TRBV9 to TRBJ2-7; a weak D match, TRBD2 (5 bases). Germline CDR1 reads SGDLS; CDR2 reads YYNGEE. The CDR3 runs to 15 residues. Trimming shortened V by 7 bases and J by 2 bases, and 19 bases separated the two germline ends. CDR3 in DNA: TGTGCCAGCTCTCAGGAGGTCCGGCTTCCCTACGAGCAGTACTTC. Residues: CASSQEVRLPYEQYF.

V usage is TRBV30 and J usage is TRBJ2-2; 13 bases are shared with TRBD2. From germline, CDR1 is GTSNPN and CDR2 SVGIG (reference sequence). V shed 1 base and J 8 bases; nucleotides not matched to a gene: 7. The CDR3 spans 16 residues. The CDR3 bases are TGTGCCTGGAGTGGGGGACTAGCGGGAAGTCTTGGGGAGCTGTTTTTT. Translation: CAWSGGLAGSLGELFF.

This chain connects TRBV30 to TRBJ1-6; 11 nucleotides line up with TRBD1. The germline V gene has CDR1 GTSNPN and CDR2 SVGIG (reference sequence). The CDR3 is 14 residues long. V gave up 3 bases and J gave up 10 bases; unmatched junction bases: 5. The CDR3 loop is CAWSPGTGGSPLHF. Written as DNA, the CDR3 is TGTGCCTGGAGCCCCGGGACAGGGGGATCACCCCTCCACTTT.

The chain links TRBV19 to TRBJ1-5; tentative D call: TRBD1 (5 bases). Trimming left V 1 base short and J 2 bases short, with 12 bases between. Germline V gene sequence: CDR1 LNHDA, CDR2 SQIVND (reference sequence). The CDR3 length is 16 residues. The CDR3 sequence is CASSIGRLGGNQPQHF. DNA for the CDR3: TGTGCCAGTAGTATAGGCCGATTAGGGGGCAATCAGCCCCAGCATTTT.

The chain links TRBV7-2 to TRBJ1-4; the D is unclear. Trimming stripped 0 bases from V and 8 bases from J, with 19 bases between. There are 17 residues in the CDR3. Germline-derived CDR1 and CDR2 are SGHTA and FQGNSA. The CDR3 here is CASSLAARLVSTEKLFF. CDR3 DNA sequence: TGTGCCAGCAGCTTAGCGGCCAGACTCGTATCGACGGAAAAACTGTTTTTT.

A word on this clone: The junction and the germline gene differ at one end; a read error may be behind it. J is TRBJ2-1 and V is TRBV6-5; D remains unclear. The CDR3 totals 14 residues. Germline assignment: CDR1 MNHEY and CDR2 SVGAGI. The CDR3 DNA is TGTGCCACCAGTATGTCGGCATCCTACAATGAGCAGTTCTTC. Its translation is CATSMSASYNEQFF.

The chain couples TRBV13 to TRBJ1-2; no reliable D call. There are 14 residues in the CDR3. Germline CDR1 PRHDT, CDR2 FYEKMQ (reference sequence). V lost 8 bases, J lost 8 bases, and 21 bases lay in between. CDR3 sequence: CASGYGSEDFGYTF. The CDR3 region has the DNA TGTGCCAGCGGTTACGGGTCCGAGGATTTCGGCTACACCTTC.

Here the CDR3 DNA reads TGCGCAGGGGCCAGTACTTATACCAGCTCTGGAAACACCATATATTTT. Translating it yields CAGASTYTSSGNTIYF. The chain carries TRBV29-1 and TRBJ1-3; weak D call: TRBD1 (6 bases). Germline lookup yields CDR1 SQVTM and CDR2 ANQGSEA. CDR3 length equals 16 residues.

The V and J genes are TRBV7-3 and TRBJ2-5, with D maybe TRBD2 (5 bases). With 3 bases removed from V and 1 base from J, the gap between germline ends came to 6 bases. CDR1 is SGHTA, CDR2 FQGTGA, per germline. CDR3 length equals 13 residues. The CDR3 bases are TGTGCCAGCAGCTTCGGGGTCCAAGAGACCCAGTACTTC. Its protein is CASSFGVQETQYF.

The V gene is TRBV28, the J gene TRBJ2-1, with TRBD1 matching over 8 bases. The V segment lost 6 bases and the J segment 12 bases; nucleotides outside the gene matches: 16. The CDR3 is 15 residues long. CDR1 is MDHEN, CDR2 SYDVKM, per germline. This chain's CDR3 is CASRPRGTGNKGQFF. The CDR3 DNA reads TGTGCCAGCAGGCCCCGCGGGACAGGTAACAAGGGGCAGTTCTTC.